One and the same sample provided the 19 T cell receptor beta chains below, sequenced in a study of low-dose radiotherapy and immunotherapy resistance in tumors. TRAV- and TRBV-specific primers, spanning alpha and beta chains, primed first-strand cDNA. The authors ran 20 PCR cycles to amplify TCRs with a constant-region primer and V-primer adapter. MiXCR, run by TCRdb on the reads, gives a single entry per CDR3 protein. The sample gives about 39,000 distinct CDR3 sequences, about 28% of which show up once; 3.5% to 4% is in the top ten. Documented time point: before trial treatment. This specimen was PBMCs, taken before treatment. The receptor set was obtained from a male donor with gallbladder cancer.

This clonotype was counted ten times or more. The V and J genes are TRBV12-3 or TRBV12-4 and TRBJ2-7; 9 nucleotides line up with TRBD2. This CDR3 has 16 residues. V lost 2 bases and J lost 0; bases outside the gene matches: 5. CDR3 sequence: CASSLSGGGASYEQYF. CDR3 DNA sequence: TGTGCCAGCAGTTTATCTGGCGGGGGGGCCTCCTACGAGCAGTACTTC.

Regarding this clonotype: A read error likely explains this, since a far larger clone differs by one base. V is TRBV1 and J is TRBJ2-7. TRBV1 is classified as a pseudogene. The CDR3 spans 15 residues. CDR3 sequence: CASSLDSRSSYEQYF. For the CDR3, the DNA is TGTGCCAGCAGCCTCGATAGCAGGAGCTCCTACGAGCAGTACTTC.

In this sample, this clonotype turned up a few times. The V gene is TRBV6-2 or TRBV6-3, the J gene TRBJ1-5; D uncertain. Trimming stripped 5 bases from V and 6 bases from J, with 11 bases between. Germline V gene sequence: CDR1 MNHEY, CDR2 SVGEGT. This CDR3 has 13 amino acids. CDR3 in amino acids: CASSETGVQPQHF. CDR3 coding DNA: TGTGCCAGCAGTGAAACCGGGGTTCAGCCCCAGCATTTT.

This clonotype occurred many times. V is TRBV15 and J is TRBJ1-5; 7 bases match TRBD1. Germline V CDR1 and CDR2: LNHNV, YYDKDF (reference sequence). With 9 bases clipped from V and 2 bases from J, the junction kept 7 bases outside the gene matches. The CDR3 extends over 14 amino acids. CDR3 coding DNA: TGTGCCACAACGGCAGGGGGAGGCAATCAGCCCCAGCATTTT. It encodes CATTAGGGNQPQHF.

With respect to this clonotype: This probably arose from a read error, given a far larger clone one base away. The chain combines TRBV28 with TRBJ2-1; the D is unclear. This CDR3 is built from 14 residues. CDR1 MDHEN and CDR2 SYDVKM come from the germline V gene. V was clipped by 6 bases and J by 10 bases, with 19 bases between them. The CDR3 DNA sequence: TGTGCCAGCAGAGACGCTAAGGTGGTTAGGGAGCAGTTCTTC. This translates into CASRDAKVVREQFF.

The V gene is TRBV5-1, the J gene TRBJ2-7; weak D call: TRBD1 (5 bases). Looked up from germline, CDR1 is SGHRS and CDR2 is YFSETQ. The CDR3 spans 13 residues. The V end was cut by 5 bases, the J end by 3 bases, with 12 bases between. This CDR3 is CASSDPGYYEQYF. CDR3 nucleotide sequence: TGCGCCAGCAGTGATCCAGGGTACTACGAGCAGTACTTC.

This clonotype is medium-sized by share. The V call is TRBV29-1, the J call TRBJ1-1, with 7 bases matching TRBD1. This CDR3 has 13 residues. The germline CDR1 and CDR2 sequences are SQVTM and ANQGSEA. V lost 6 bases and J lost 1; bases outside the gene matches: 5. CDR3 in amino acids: CSVVRDRNTEAFF. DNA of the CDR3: TGCAGCGTCGTCAGGGACAGGAACACTGAAGCTTTCTTT.

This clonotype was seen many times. CDR3 nucleotide sequence: TGTGCCAGCAGCGAGGCTAGCGGGAATACCTTCACAGATACGCAGTATTTT. Translated, it gives CASSEASGNTFTDTQYF. This chain joins TRBV9 and TRBJ2-3; 9 bases map to TRBD2. Trimming took 3 bases from V and 2 from J; bases not matched to a gene: 10. This CDR3 region has 17 residues. Germline V gene lookup returns CDR1 SGDLS and CDR2 YYNGEE.

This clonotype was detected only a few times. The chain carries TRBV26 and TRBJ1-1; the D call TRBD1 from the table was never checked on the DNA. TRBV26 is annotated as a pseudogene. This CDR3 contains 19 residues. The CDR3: CASSPYPPGQGRRFGEAFF. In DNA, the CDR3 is TGTGCCAGCAGTCCCTACCCTCCCGGACAGGGGAGAAGGTTTGGTGAAGCTTTCTTT.

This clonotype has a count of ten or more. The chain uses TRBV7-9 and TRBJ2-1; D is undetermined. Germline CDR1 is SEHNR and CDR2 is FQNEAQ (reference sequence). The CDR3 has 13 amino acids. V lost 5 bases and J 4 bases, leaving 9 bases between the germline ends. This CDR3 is CASSPDGYNEQFF. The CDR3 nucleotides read TGTGCCAGCAGCCCGGATGGGTACAATGAGCAGTTCTTC.

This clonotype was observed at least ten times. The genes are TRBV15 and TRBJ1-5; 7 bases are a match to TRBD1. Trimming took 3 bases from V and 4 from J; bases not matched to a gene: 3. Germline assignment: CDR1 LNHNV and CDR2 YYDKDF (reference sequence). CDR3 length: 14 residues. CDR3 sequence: CATSRRTGNQPQHF. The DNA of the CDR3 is TGTGCCACCAGCAGGAGGACAGGTAATCAGCCCCAGCATTTT.

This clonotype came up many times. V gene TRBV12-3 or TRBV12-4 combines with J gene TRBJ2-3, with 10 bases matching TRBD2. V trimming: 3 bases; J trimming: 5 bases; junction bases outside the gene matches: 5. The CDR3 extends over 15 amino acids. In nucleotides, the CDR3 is TGTGCCAGCAGTTTCCAGCGGGGGGGCTTAGATACGCAGTATTTT. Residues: CASSFQRGGLDTQYF.

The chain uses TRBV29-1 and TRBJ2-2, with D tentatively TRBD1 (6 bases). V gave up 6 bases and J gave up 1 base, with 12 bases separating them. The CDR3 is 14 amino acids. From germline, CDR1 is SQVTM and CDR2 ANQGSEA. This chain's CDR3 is CSVTNRVNTGELFF. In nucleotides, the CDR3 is TGCAGCGTAACGAACAGGGTGAACACCGGGGAGCTGTTTTTT.

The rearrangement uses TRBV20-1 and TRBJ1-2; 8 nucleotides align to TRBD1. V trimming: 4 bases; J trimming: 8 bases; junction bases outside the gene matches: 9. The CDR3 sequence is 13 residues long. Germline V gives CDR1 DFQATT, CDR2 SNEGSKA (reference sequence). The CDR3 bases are TGCAGTGCTATCCGACAGGGGTTGGGGGGCTACACCTTC. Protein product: CSAIRQGLGGYTF.

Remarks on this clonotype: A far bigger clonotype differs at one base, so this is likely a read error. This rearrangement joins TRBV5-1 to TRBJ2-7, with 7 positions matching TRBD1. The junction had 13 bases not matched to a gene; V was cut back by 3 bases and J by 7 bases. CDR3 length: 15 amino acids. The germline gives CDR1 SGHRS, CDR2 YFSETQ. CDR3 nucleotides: TGCGCCAGCAGCTGGGGACAGCCTACCTACAATGAGCAGTACTTC. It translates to CASSWGQPTYNEQYF.

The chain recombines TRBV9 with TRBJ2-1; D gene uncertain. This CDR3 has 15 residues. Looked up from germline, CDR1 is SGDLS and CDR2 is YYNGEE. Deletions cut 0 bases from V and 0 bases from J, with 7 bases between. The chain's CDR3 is CASSVGVGSYNEQFF. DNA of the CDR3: TGTGCCAGCAGCGTAGGGGTAGGCTCCTACAATGAGCAGTTCTTC.

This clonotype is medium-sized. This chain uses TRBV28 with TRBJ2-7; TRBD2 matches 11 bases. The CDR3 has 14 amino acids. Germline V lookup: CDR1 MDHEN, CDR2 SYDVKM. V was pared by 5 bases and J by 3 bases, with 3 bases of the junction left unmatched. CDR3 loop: CASSPTSGGYEQYF. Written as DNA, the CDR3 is TGTGCCAGCAGTCCCACTAGCGGGGGCTACGAGCAGTACTTC.

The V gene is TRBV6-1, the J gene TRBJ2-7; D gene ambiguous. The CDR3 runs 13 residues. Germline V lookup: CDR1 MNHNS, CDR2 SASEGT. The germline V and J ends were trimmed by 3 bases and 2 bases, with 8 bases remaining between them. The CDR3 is CASSDPTTYEQYF. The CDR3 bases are TGTGCCAGCAGTGATCCCACCACCTACGAGCAGTACTTC.

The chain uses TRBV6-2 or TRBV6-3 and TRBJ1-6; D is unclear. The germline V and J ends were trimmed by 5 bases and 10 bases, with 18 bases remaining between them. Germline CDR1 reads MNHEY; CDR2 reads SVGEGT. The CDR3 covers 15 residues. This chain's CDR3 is CASSGFDSLGSPLHF. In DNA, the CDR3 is TGTGCCAGCAGTGGATTTGACTCCTTAGGCTCACCCCTCCACTTT.